A selection of T cell receptor beta chains follows, all from one sample in a study of cytotoxic CD8 clonotypes in ibrutinib-treated CLL. Clones were sequenced by immunoSEQ multiplex PCR, and TCRdb holds only the in-frame ones, with some missing. The table includes some 200,000 clones, roughly 73% detected once. Sequenced material: PBMCs, taken after 12 months of ibrutinib treatment. The source of these receptors is a human donor with chronic lymphocytic leukemia. CDR3s include the opening cysteine and the closing phenylalanine or tryptophan. The order of the fields is D gene, V gene, CDR3 length, clone size, J gene, CDR3 DNA, CDR3 protein. A D gene is named only where the DNA matches it firmly. Clone size, where shown, is once, few, many, or a class for clones that have expanded.

d_gene: .; v_gene: TRBV9; len: 15; abundance: .; j_gene: TRBJ1-2; CDR3nt: TGTGCCAGCAGCGTAGTGGGCAGTCTAAACTATGGCTACACCTTC; CDR3aa: CASSVVGSLNYGYTF
d_gene: .; v_gene: TRBV27; len: 14; abundance: .; j_gene: TRBJ1-5; CDR3nt: TGTGCCAGCAGTTTCTTAGGGGGACATCAGCCCCAGCATTTT; CDR3aa: CASSFLGGHQPQHF
d_gene: .; v_gene: TRBV5-8; len: 13; abundance: .; j_gene: TRBJ1-5; CDR3nt: TGTGCCAGCGGACTGACGGACAATCAGCCCCAGCATTTT; CDR3aa: CASGLTDNQPQHF
d_gene: TRBD1; v_gene: TRBV18; len: 16; abundance: .; j_gene: TRBJ1-2; CDR3nt: TGTGCCAGCTCAACCCGGGACAGGTCATTAAGCTATGGCTACACCTTC; CDR3aa: CASSTRDRSLSYGYTF
d_gene: .; v_gene: TRBV10-1; len: 19; abundance: .; j_gene: TRBJ2-6; CDR3nt: TGCGCCAAAGGAACGGGGAGGCACTGGCCCCCCTCTGGGGCCAACGTCCTGACTTTC; CDR3aa: CAKGTGRHWPPSGANVLTF
d_gene: .; v_gene: TRBV6-4; len: 13; abundance: .; j_gene: TRBJ1-2; CDR3nt: TGTGCCAGCAGAGACACAGAGGCCTATGGCTACACCTTC; CDR3aa: CASRDTEAYGYTF
d_gene: .; v_gene: TRBV25-1; len: 16; abundance: few; j_gene: TRBJ2-7; CDR3nt: TGTGCCAGCAGCGAAGAGACAGCATCTAACTACTACGAGCAGTACTTC; CDR3aa: CASSEETASNYYEQYF
d_gene: .; v_gene: TRBV6-5; len: 12; abundance: .; j_gene: TRBJ1-5; CDR3nt: TGTGCCAGCCAAGAGCCCAATCAGCCCCAGCATTTT; CDR3aa: CASQEPNQPQHF
d_gene: TRBD2; v_gene: TRBV27; len: 14; abundance: .; j_gene: TRBJ2-5; CDR3nt: TGTGCCAGCAGTTTGTGGCGGGGGGGCGAGACCCAGTACTTC; CDR3aa: CASSLWRGGETQYF
d_gene: .; v_gene: TRBV4-1; len: 13; abundance: few; j_gene: TRBJ2-7; CDR3nt: TGCGCCAGCAGCCCCGGACTTGCCTACGAGCAGTACTTC; CDR3aa: CASSPGLAYEQYF
d_gene: .; v_gene: TRBV14; len: 12; abundance: .; j_gene: TRBJ1-1; CDR3nt: TGTGCCAGCAGCCTGGCCGGGACTGAAGCTTTCTTT; CDR3aa: CASSLAGTEAFF
d_gene: TRBD1; v_gene: TRBV4-1; len: 15; abundance: medium-sized; j_gene: TRBJ1-6; CDR3nt: TGCGCCAGCAGCCCGGGGACAGTGAATAATTCACCCCTCCACTTT; CDR3aa: CASSPGTVNNSPLHF
d_gene: TRBD2; v_gene: TRBV7-6; len: 17; abundance: .; j_gene: TRBJ2-3; CDR3nt: TGTGCCAGCAGCCGAAGACTAGCGGGAGGGGGGACAGATACGCAGTATTTT; CDR3aa: CASSRRLAGGGTDTQYF
d_gene: TRBD2; v_gene: TRBV7-3; len: 15; abundance: .; j_gene: TRBJ2-1; CDR3nt: TGTGCCAGCAGCTATACTAGCGGGGGCTACAATGAGCAGTTCTTC; CDR3aa: CASSYTSGGYNEQFF
d_gene: .; v_gene: TRBV25-1; len: 11; abundance: .; j_gene: TRBJ2-7; CDR3nt: TGTGCCAGTAGGATGAACTACGAGCAGTACTTC; CDR3aa: CASRMNYEQYF
d_gene: .; v_gene: TRBV10-3; len: 13; abundance: many; j_gene: TRBJ2-7; CDR3nt: TGTGCCATCAGAAGAGGGGATCCTTACGAGCAGTACTTC; CDR3aa: CAIRRGDPYEQYF
d_gene: .; v_gene: TRBV19; len: 14; abundance: .; j_gene: TRBJ1-5; CDR3nt: TGTGCCAGTAGTATAGATCTCTATTCTCAGCCCCAGCATTTT; CDR3aa: CASSIDLYSQPQHF
d_gene: TRBD1; v_gene: TRBV7-2; len: 13; abundance: .; j_gene: TRBJ1-5; CDR3nt: TGTGCCAGCAGCACACAGGGGAATCAGCCCCAGCATTTT; CDR3aa: CASSTQGNQPQHF
d_gene: TRBD1; v_gene: TRBV30; len: 19; abundance: .; j_gene: TRBJ2-2; CDR3nt: TGTGCCTGGAGTGAGAGATGGGAGAACAGGGGGCTTTTAGCCGGGGAGCTGTTTTTT; CDR3aa: CAWSERWENRGLLAGELFF
d_gene: .; v_gene: TRBV19; len: 13; abundance: few; j_gene: TRBJ1-2; CDR3nt: TGTGCCAGTACCCCGGGACCAGGGTATGGCTACACCTTC; CDR3aa: CASTPGPGYGYTF
d_gene: TRBD1; v_gene: TRBV5-1; len: 16; abundance: once; j_gene: TRBJ2-7; CDR3nt: TGCGCCAGCAGCTTGCGTTCTGATGGACAGGGCCACGAGCAGTACTTC; CDR3aa: CASSLRSDGQGHEQYF
d_gene: TRBD1; v_gene: TRBV12-5; len: 18; abundance: .; j_gene: TRBJ2-3; CDR3nt: TGTGCTAGTGGTTTCACCCTCCGCGACAGGGGATTCACAGATACGCAGTATTTT; CDR3aa: CASGFTLRDRGFTDTQYF
d_gene: .; v_gene: TRBV4-1; len: 14; abundance: .; j_gene: TRBJ2-3; CDR3nt: TGCGCCAGCAGCCAAGATCTAGGGCTGGGGACGCAGTATTTT; CDR3aa: CASSQDLGLGTQYF
d_gene: .; v_gene: TRBV11-2; len: 12; abundance: .; j_gene: TRBJ2-2; CDR3nt: TGTGCCAGCAGCGTCAGGGTCGGGGAGCTGTTTTTT; CDR3aa: CASSVRVGELFF
d_gene: .; v_gene: TRBV28; len: 15; abundance: .; j_gene: TRBJ2-3; CDR3nt: TGTGCCAGCAGTACCTACAGGGCTAGCACAGATACGCAGTATTTT; CDR3aa: CASSTYRASTDTQYF
d_gene: .; v_gene: TRBV7-3; len: 14; abundance: .; j_gene: TRBJ2-3; CDR3nt: TGTGCCAGCAGCTCTGGACAGTTAACAGATACGCAGTATTTT; CDR3aa: CASSSGQLTDTQYF
d_gene: .; v_gene: TRBV30; len: 13; abundance: .; j_gene: TRBJ1-2; CDR3nt: TGTGCCTGGAGAAACACAGGGAACTATGGCTACACCTTC; CDR3aa: CAWRNTGNYGYTF
d_gene: .; v_gene: TRBV6-1; len: 11; abundance: .; j_gene: TRBJ1-5; CDR3nt: TGTGCCAGCAGTGAAAGTCACTCCCAGCATTTT; CDR3aa: CASSESHSQHF